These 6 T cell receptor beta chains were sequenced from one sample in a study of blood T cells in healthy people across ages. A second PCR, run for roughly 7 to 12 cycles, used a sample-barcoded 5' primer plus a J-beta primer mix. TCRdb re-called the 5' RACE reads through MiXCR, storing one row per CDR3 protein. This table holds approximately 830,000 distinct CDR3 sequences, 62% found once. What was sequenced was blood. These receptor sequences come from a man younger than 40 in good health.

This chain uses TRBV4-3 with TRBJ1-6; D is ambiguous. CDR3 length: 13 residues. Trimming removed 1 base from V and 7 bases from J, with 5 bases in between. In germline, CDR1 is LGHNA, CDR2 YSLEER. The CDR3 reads CASSQGANSPLHF. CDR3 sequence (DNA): TGCGCCAGCAGCCAAGGGGCCAATTCACCCCTCCACTTT.

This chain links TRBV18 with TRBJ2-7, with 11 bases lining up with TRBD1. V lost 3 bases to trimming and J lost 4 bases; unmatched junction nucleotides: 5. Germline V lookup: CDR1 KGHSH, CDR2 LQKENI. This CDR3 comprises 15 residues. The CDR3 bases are TGTGCCAGCTCACCCCTCGGGACAGGGGGATACGAGCAGTACTTC. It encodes CASSPLGTGGYEQYF.

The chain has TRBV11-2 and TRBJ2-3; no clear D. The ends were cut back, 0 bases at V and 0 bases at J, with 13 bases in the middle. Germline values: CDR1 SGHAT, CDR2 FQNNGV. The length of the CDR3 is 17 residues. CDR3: CASSLELAGPSTDTQYF. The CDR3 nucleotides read TGTGCCAGCAGCTTAGAGTTAGCAGGACCTAGCACAGATACGCAGTATTTT.

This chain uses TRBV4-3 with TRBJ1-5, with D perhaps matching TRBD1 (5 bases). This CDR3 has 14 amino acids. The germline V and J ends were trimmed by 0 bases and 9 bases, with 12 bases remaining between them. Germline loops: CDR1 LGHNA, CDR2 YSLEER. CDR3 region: CASSQEQGNWPQHF. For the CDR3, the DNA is TGCGCCAGCAGCCAAGAGCAGGGTAATTGGCCCCAGCATTTT.

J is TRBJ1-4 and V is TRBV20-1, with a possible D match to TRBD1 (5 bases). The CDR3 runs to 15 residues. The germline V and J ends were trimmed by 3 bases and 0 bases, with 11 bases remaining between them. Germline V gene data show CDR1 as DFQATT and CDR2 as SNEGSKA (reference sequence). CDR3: CSARRWGATNEKLFF. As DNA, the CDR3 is TGCAGTGCTAGGAGGTGGGGGGCAACTAATGAAAAACTGTTTTTT.

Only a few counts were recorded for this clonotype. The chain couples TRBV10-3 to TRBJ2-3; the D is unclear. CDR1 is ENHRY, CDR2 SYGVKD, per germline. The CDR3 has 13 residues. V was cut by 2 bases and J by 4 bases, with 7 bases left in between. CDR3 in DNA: TGTGCCATCAGTGAGGAGTGGGCAGATACGCAGTATTTT. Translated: CAISEEWADTQYF.